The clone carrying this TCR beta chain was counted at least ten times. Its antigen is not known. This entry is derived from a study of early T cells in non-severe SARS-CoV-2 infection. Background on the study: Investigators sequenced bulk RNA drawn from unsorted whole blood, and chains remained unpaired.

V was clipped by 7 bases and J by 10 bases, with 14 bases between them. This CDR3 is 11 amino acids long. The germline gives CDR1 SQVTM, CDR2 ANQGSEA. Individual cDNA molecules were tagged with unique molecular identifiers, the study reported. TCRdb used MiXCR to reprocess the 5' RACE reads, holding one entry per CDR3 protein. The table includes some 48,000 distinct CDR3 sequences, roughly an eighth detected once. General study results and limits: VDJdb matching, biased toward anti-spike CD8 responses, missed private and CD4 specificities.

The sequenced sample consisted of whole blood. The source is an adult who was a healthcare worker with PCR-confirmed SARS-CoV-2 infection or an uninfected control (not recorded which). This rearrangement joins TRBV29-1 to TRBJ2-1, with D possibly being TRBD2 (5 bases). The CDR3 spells CSGLSSWEQFF. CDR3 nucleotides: TGCAGCGGTCTTTCTAGCTGGGAGCAGTTCTTC.